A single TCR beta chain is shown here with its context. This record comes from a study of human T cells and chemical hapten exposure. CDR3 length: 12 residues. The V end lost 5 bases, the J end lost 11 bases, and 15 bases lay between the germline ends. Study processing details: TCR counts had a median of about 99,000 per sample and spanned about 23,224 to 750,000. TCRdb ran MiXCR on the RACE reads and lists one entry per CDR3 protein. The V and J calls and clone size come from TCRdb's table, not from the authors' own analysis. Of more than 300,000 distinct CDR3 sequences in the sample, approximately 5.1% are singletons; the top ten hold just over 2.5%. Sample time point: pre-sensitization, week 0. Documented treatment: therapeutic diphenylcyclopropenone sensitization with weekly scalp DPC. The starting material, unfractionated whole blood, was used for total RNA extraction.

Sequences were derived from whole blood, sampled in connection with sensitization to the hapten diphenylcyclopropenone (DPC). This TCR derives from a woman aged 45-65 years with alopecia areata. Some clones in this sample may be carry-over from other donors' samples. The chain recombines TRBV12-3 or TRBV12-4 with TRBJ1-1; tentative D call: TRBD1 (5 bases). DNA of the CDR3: TGTGCCAGCAGTGTGACCAGGGTAGGCGCTTTCTTT. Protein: CASSVTRVGAFF.